A single T cell receptor beta chain is shown here with its context. Its recognized antigen is unknown. No quality values exist for individual bases; no much larger clone is one base distant. This record comes from a study of OX40 agonist ivuxolimab in advanced cancers. Context from the whole study: Ivuxolimab, which targeted the costimulatory receptor OX40 (CD134), was an agonistic, fully human IgG2 monoclonal antibody. Intravenous ivuxolimab was administered to patients every 2 weeks at six dose levels: 0.01, 0.1, 0.3, 1.5, 3 and 10 mg/kg. Of the roughly 50 dose-escalation patients, hepatocellular carcinoma was present in approximately 20, melanoma in roughly 15, renal cell carcinoma in 9 and head and neck cancer in 9. In the dose-escalation cohort, 82.7% of patients were male, and the mean age was about 55 years, with a range of roughly 23 to 85. Prior anti-PD-1, anti-PD-L1 or anti-CTLA-4 therapy was permitted, and checkpoint inhibitors had been received by roughly 40% of dose-escalation patients. Partial responses occurred in three dose-escalation patients: two with cutaneous melanoma and one with hepatocellular carcinoma. Peripheral TCRbeta sequencing was intended to test whether TCR sequence diversity was altered and clonal T-cell expansion was caused by ivuxolimab. The monotherapy dose-escalation portion (N ≈ 50 patients) of the phase I ivuxolimab trial is reported in the paper.

Genomic DNA was isolated from the sorted cells so that the TCRbeta CDR3 region could be sequenced. The immunoSEQ Assay was used for sequencing of TCRbeta CDR3 regions. The table was pulled from immuneACCESS by TCRdb, which kept in-frame rearrangements only. Such tables lose some clones; where checked, under half of the loss comes from unresolved V genes, and the rest has no known cause. Across this sample there are some 68,000 clones, with 83% seen only once. The ten largest clones capture roughly 1.4% of the sample. Study-wide conclusions, independent of this receptor: Low levels of normalized T-cell clonal expansion were also seen in some nonresponding patients. In the 0.1-3.0 mg/kg groups, partial responders were among the patients with the lowest normalized peripheral clonal expansion, particularly in CD8+ T cells. On average, CD8+ T cells showed more expanded clones than CD4+ T cells after ivuxolimab. The antigen specificity of the peripheral T cells that underwent clonal expansion was not determined. At doses of 0.1 to 3.0 mg/kg, clonal expansion of both CD4+ and CD8+ blood T cells was observed from baseline to week 6.

Patients with a history of autoimmune disease or receiving systemic immunosuppression were excluded from the trial. Peripheral blood for TCR sequencing was collected from all dose cohorts at baseline, on cycle 4 day 1, and on cycle 7 day 1. Samples came from an open-label, multicenter, first-in-human phase I dose-escalation trial of ivuxolimab. The trial enrolled adults with locally advanced or metastatic head and neck squamous cell, hepatocellular, melanoma or renal cell carcinoma. Before TCR sequencing, CD4+ T cells and CD8+ T cells were sorted from peripheral blood as separate populations. Per the germline V gene (reference sequence), LNHDA is the CDR1 and SQIVND is the CDR2. Inclusive of the bounding cysteine and phenylalanine, the CDR3 is 15 residues long. Of the read, only the CDR3 DNA is kept; its 45 bases are in frame from base 1. V loses 1 base of germline sequence and J loses 1 base, and the interval between the two ends is 10 bases.

This TCR derives from an adult with an advanced solid tumor such as melanoma, head and neck, liver or kidney cancer. The V gene is TRBV19 and the J gene is TRBJ1-2, and the D gene may be TRBD1, 6 bases matching. The sequenced sample was CD4+ or CD8+ T cells sorted from blood, obtained in a trial of the OX40 agonist ivuxolimab. The CDR3 corresponds to CASSIGTAINYGYTF. The nucleotide sequence is TGTGCCAGTAGTATAGGGACAGCGATTAACTATGGCTACACCTTC.